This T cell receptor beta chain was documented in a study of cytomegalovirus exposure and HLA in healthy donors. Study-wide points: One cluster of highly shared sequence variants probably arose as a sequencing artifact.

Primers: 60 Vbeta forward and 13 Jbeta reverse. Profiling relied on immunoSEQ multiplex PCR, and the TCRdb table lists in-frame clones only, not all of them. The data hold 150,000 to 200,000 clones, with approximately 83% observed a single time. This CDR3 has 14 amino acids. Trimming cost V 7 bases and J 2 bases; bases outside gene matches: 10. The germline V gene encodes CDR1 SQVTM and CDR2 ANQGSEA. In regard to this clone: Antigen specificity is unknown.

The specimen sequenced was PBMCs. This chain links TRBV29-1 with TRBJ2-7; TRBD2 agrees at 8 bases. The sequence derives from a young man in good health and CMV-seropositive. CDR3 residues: CSAGTRGAAYEQYF. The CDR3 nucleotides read TGCAGCGCTGGGACGCGGGGGGCCGCCTACGAGCAGTACTTC.